These 16 T cell receptor beta chains were sequenced from one sample in a study of control samples from healthy donors and cancer patients. Sequencing used immunoSEQ multiplex PCR; TCRdb keeps in-frame clones, though not all of them. In the table there are just under 150,000 clones, 80% to 95% of which are singletons. Material: blood. The receptors were sampled from a man in his thirties or forties in good health.

The rearrangement links TRBV10-3 to TRBJ2-3, with no clear D. The CDR3 consists of 15 residues. Germline lookup yields CDR1 ENHRY and CDR2 SYGVKD. Trimming took off 3 bases at V and 2 bases at J, with 12 bases between the two ends. Written as DNA, the CDR3 is TGTGCCATCAGTGACCAAAATGGGGACACAGATACGCAGTATTTT. Translation gives CAISDQNGDTDTQYF.

The chain employs TRBV2 and TRBJ1-5, with 10 nucleotides matching TRBD1. CDR1 SNHLY and CDR2 FYNNEI come from the germline V gene. V gave up 6 bases and J gave up 5 bases; unmatched junction bases: 10. This CDR3 is built from 16 residues. The CDR3 nucleotides read TGTGCCAGCAGCCGAGGACAGGGGGAAAGGGATCAGCCCCAGCATTTT. It specifies CASSRGQGERDQPQHF.

This clone was seen a handful of times. The chain carries TRBV11-3 and TRBJ1-1, with unresolved D. Trimming took off 1 base at V and 3 bases at J, with 12 bases between the two ends. The CDR3 is made up of 15 amino acids. Germline-derived CDR1 and CDR2 are SGHNT and YENEEA. Written as DNA, the CDR3 is TGTGCCAGCAGCTTAGGGGGTGATCGGGACACTGAAGCTTTCTTT. It specifies CASSLGGDRDTEAFF.

This sequence joins TRBV7-2 and TRBJ2-1; D is ambiguous. Per the germline V gene, CDR1 is SGHTA and CDR2 is FQGNSA. V was cut by 0 bases and J by 6 bases, with 9 bases left in between. This CDR3 has 14 residues. The CDR3 spells CASSLARTRNEQFF. The CDR3 bases are TGTGCCAGCAGCTTAGCCCGTACGCGCAATGAGCAGTTCTTC.

This clone was picked up one time. The chain couples TRBV6-5 to TRBJ2-3, with D perhaps matching TRBD2 (5 bases). CDR3 length: 15 residues. Per germline, CDR1 MNHEY and CDR2 SVGAGI. The ends were cut back, 6 bases at V and 0 bases at J, with 13 bases in the middle. CDR3 in DNA: TGTGCCAGCAGGGGGTTCGGCGGGAGCACAGATACGCAGTATTTT. Amino acids: CASRGFGGSTDTQYF.

The chain combines TRBV19 with TRBJ2-7; tentative D call: TRBD2 (7 bases). The germline V gene encodes CDR1 LNHDA and CDR2 SQIVND (reference sequence). With 1 base removed from V and 9 bases from J, the gap between germline ends came to 16 bases. This CDR3 is 14 amino acids long. DNA of the CDR3: TGTGCCAGTAGTATAGTGGGGGGGCCTGTCGGGCAGTACTTC. It codes for CASSIVGGPVGQYF.

The rearrangement uses TRBV19 and TRBJ2-4; 14 nucleotides match TRBD2. Trimming removed 4 bases from V and 0 bases from J; junction bases left unmatched: 11. This CDR3 comprises 20 residues. The germline CDR1 and CDR2 sequences are LNHDA and SQIVND (reference sequence). In nucleotides, the CDR3 is TGTGCCAGTAGTACTCCTGGACTAGCGGGGGGCGCCGGAGCCAAAAACATTCAGTACTTC. It yields the protein CASSTPGLAGGAGAKNIQYF.

The count of this clone is one. The CDR3 coding sequence is TGTGCCAGCAGCAAAGTTTGGGACAGGGAAGAAGAGAATAACTATGGCTACACCTTC. As protein: CASSKVWDREEENNYGYTF. The V call is TRBV21-1, the J call TRBJ1-2; the D call TRBD1 from the table was never checked on the DNA. TRBV21-1 is described as a pseudogene. This CDR3 is 19 amino acids long.

The J gene is TRBJ2-1, the V gene TRBV5-1, with TRBD1 matching over 7 bases. CDR3 length equals 15 residues. Germline V lookup: CDR1 SGHRS, CDR2 YFSETQ. Unmatched junction bases numbered 7, after V lost 4 bases and J lost 3 bases. The CDR3 region has the DNA TGCGCCAGCAGCCTAGACAGGGATATCTACAATGAGCAGTTCTTC. It is translated as CASSLDRDIYNEQFF.

This rearrangement joins TRBV27 to TRBJ1-2; D perhaps matches TRBD1 (5 bases). The CDR3 has 15 amino acids. V lost 3 bases and J lost 2, with 13 bases in between. The V gene's germline CDR1 is MNHEY and CDR2 SMNVEV (reference sequence). CDR3 sequence: CASSFRWGENYGYTF. DNA for the CDR3: TGTGCCAGCAGTTTCAGGTGGGGGGAAAACTATGGCTACACCTTC.

The chain is built from TRBV7-3 and TRBJ2-3; D is unresolved. CDR3 length: 14 amino acids. Between the trimmed V and J ends, which lost 2 bases and 0 bases, there was a span of 6 bases. CDR1 is SGHTA and CDR2 is FQGTGA in the germline V gene. The CDR3 loop is CASSLASSTDTQYF. The DNA for the CDR3 is TGTGCCAGCAGCTTAGCTTCTAGCACAGATACGCAGTATTTT.

The chain uses TRBV9 and TRBJ2-7; no definite D call. The CDR3 is 13 residues long. The germline V and J ends were trimmed by 4 bases and 6 bases, with 14 bases remaining between them. CDR1 is SGDLS, CDR2 YYNGEE, per germline. The CDR3 bases are TGTGCCAGCAGCCATCTCTGGACGGGCGAGCAGTACTTC. It is translated as CASSHLWTGEQYF.

The chain has TRBV3-1 (or the pseudogene TRBV3-2) and TRBJ2-7, with D unresolved. This CDR3 spans 18 amino acids. CDR1 and CDR2 from the germline V gene are LGHDT and YNNKEL (reference sequence). Between the trimmed V and J ends, which lost 0 bases and 2 bases, there was a span of 20 bases. Here the CDR3 reads CASSQEPLVETGTYEQYF. The CDR3 DNA reads as TGTGCCAGCAGCCAAGAACCCTTAGTTGAAACTGGCACCTACGAGCAGTACTTC.

The rearrangement uses TRBV5-6 and TRBJ1-2, with 9 bases matching TRBD1. The CDR3 loop spans 16 amino acids. Looked up from germline, CDR1 is SGHDT and CDR2 is YYEEEE. The J segment lost 2 bases and the V segment lost 4 bases, leaving 9 bases of the junction unmatched. CDR3 nucleotides: TGTGCCAGCAGCCCCCGCCCGGGACAGGGAAACTATGGCTACACCTTC. This translates into CASSPRPGQGNYGYTF.

The chain couples TRBV27 to TRBJ2-7; no definite D call. This CDR3 has 14 amino acids. The germline CDR1 and CDR2 sequences are MNHEY and SMNVEV (reference sequence). Trimming cost V 6 bases and J 3 bases, with 15 bases left between them. The CDR3 DNA follows: TGTGCCAGCAGCCCTGAATCATTAGACTACGAGCAGTACTTC. Residues: CASSPESLDYEQYF.

The chain is built from TRBV25-1 and TRBJ1-1; no firm D call. V lost 5 bases to trimming and J lost 8 bases, with 9 bases between them. Germline CDR1 reads MGHDK; CDR2 reads SYGVNS. This CDR3 region has 11 residues. CDR3 amino acids: CASSKGVEAFF. As DNA, the CDR3 is TGTGCCAGCAGTAAAGGTGTGGAAGCTTTCTTT.